A single T cell receptor (beta chain) is shown here with its context. Its antigen is undetermined. This entry comes from a study of cytomegalovirus exposure and HLA in healthy donors. Study at large: There were 350 to 400 genotyped donors. Of these, roughly 80% fell in the genetic ancestry cluster associated with self-reported Caucasian donors.

This cohort consisted of healthy bone marrow donors. The PCR made use of 60 Vbeta and 13 Jbeta primers. This table comes from immunoSEQ multiplex PCR, and its TCRdb copy is limited to in-frame clones, with some not included. The data include 55,000 to 85,000 clones; the top ten clones carry approximately 3.8%. CDR3 length equals 16 residues. Germline V gene data show CDR1 as MNHEY and CDR2 as SMNVEV (reference sequence). V lost 5 bases to trimming and J lost 0 bases, with 14 bases between them. Broader study findings: TCR beta sequences numbering over 15,000 were associated with HLA alleles at 0.05 false discovery rate in a later analysis. DRB1 showed the most TCR associations and HLA-C the fewest in a later analysis, as rates varied by HLA locus.

This TCR derives from a female donor in good health and CMV-seropositive. Sequenced: PBMCs. The gene calls are TRBV27 and TRBJ1-5, with D unclear. The CDR3 DNA reads as TGTGCCAGCAGTCCAGACGGGTTCTATAGCAATCAGCCCCAGCATTTT. Translating gives CASSPDGFYSNQPQHF.